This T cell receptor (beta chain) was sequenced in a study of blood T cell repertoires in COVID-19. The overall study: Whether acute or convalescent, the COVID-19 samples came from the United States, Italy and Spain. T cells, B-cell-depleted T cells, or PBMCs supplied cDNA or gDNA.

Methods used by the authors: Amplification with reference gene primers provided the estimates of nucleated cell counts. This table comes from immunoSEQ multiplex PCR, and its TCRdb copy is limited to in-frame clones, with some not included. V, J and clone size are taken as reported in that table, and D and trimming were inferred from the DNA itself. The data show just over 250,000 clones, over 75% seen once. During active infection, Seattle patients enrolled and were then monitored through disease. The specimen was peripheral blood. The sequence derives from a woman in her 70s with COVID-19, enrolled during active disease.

The DNA of the CDR3 is TGTGCCAGCAGCCACTATCTAGCCAAAAACATTCAGTACTTC. Translating it yields CASSHYLAKNIQYF. The V gene is TRBV14, the J gene TRBJ2-4; D not certain. Per germline, CDR1 SGHDN and CDR2 FVKESK. The CDR3 has 14 amino acids. V was pared by 3 bases and J by 0 bases, with 6 bases between.